The present TCR beta chain was sequenced within a study of CD8+CD57+ T cells in acquired aplastic anemia. Study-level background: Across the sorted CD4+ and CD8+ cells, DNA amounts averaged approximately 3 ug. CD4+ reads averaged roughly 9.8 million in healthy donors.

CDR3 length: 13 amino acids. Between the trimmed V and J ends, which lost 4 bases and 8 bases, there was a span of 12 bases. Germline V gene lookup returns CDR1 SQVTM and CDR2 ANQGSEA. Both TCR beta VDJ combination and CDR3 sequence profiling were carried out. Genomic DNA was the template for this profiling. Via MiXCR, TCRdb re-called the reads, giving one row per CDR3 protein. The repertoire consists of about 100,000 distinct CDR3 sequences, with approximately 49% occurring once and the leading ten covering roughly 31%. With regard to this clonotype: Its specificity is unknown.

Notes on the study in general: Patients did not significantly differ from controls in CD8+ Simpson's diversity.

V is TRBV29-1 and J is TRBJ1-6; no definite D call. The source material was sorted CD4+, CD8+, or CD8+CD57+ T cells (not recorded which) from PBMCs. The TCR originated in a human donor in good health, serving as a control. The CDR3 loop reads CSVGVTRDSPLHF. The CDR3 region has the DNA TGCAGCGTTGGGGTTACTCGCGATTCACCCCTCCACTTT.